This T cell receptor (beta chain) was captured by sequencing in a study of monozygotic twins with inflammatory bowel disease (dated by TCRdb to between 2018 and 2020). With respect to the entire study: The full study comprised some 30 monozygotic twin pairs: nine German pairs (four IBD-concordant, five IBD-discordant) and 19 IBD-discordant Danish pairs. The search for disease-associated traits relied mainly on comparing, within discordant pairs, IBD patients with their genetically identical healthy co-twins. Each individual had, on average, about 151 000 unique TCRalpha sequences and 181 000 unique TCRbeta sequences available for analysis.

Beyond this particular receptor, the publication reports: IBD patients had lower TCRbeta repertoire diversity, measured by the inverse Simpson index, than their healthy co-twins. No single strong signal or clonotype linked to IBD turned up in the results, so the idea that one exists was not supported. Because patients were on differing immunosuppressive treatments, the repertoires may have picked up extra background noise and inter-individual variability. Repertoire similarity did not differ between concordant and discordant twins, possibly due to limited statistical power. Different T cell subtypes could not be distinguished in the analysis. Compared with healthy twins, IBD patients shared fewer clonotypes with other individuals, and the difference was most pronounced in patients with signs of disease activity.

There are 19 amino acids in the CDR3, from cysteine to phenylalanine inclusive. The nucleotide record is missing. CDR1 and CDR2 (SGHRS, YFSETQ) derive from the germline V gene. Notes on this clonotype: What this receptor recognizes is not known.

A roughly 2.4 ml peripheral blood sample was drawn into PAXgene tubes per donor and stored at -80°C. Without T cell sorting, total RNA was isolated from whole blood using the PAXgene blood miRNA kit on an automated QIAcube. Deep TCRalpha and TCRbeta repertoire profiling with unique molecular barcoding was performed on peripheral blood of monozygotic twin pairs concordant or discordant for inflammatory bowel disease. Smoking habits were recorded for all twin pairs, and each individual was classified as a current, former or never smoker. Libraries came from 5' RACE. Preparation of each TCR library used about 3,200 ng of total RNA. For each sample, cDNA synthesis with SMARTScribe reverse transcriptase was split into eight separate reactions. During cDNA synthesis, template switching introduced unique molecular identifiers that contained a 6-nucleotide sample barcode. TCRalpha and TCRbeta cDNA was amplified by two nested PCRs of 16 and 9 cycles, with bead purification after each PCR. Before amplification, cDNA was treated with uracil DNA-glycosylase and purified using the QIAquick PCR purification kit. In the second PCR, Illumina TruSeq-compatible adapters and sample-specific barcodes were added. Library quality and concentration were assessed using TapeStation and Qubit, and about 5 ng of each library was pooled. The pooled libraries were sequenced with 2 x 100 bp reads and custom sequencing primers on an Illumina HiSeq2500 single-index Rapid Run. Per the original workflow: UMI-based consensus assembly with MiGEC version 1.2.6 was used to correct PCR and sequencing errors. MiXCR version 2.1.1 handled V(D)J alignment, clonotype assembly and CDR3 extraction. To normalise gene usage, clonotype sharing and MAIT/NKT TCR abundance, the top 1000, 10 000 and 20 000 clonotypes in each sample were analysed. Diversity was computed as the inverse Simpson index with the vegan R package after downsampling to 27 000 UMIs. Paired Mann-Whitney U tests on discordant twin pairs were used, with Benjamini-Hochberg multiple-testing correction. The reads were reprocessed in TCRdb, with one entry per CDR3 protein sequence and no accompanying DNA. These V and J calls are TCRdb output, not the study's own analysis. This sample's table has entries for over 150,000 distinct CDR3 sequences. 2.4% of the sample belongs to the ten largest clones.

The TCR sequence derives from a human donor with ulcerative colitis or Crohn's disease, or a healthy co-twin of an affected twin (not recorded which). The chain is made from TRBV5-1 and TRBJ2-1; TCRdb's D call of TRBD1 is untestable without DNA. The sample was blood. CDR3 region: CASSLGTGAVNGLNNEQFF.